The 19 T cell receptor beta chains below come from one sample, sequenced in a study of a mutant IDH1 vaccine in newly diagnosed glioma. Time point described: baseline, week 1 (first vaccination visit). Treatment defined: pre-vaccination baseline after standard-of-care therapy. Only in-frame clones appear in the TCRdb table, and some are missing; sequencing was by immunoSEQ multiplex PCR. The profile shows 85,000 to 100,000 clones, 80% of them singletons. The source material was PBMCs, sampled from a glioma patient treated with radiotherapy, temozolomide or both. Every receptor here comes from a man in his forties with glioma.

CDR3 region: CASMGASGPYEQYF. The CDR3 region has the DNA TGTGCCAGTATGGGGGCTAGCGGCCCCTACGAGCAGTACTTC. The V and J genes are TRBV19 and TRBJ2-7; perhaps TRBD2 as D (7 bases). This CDR3 comprises 14 residues. V shed 7 bases and J shed 2 bases, with 15 bases lying between them. Germline V CDR1 and CDR2: LNHDA, SQIVND (reference sequence). The variable domain in full, completed from reference TRBV19 and TRBJ2-7, reads DGGITQSPKYLFRKEGQNVTLSCEQNLNHDAMYWYRQDPGQGLRLIYYSQIVNDFQKGDIAEGYSVSREKKESFPLTVTSAQKNPTAFYLCASMGASGPYEQYFGPGTRLTVT.

The V call is TRBV27, the J call TRBJ1-5; D is ambiguous. V lost 6 bases, J lost 0 bases, and 9 bases lay in between. This CDR3 has 14 residues. Germline CDR1 MNHEY, CDR2 SMNVEV (reference sequence). The CDR3 DNA is TGTGCCAGCAGGACGGTAGATAGCAATCAGCCCCAGCATTTT. Encoded protein: CASRTVDSNQPQHF.

The chain combines TRBV2 with TRBJ1-5, with TRBD1 identical over 8 bases. The CDR3 runs 14 residues. The germline gives CDR1 SNHLY, CDR2 FYNNEI. The trim removed 5 bases at V and 2 bases at J, leaving 2 bases unmatched. CDR3 DNA: TGTGCCAGCAGTCTGGACAGGGGCAATCAGCCCCAGCATTTT. Translation gives CASSLDRGNQPQHF.

As concerns this clone: Other DNA sequences in the sample encode the same CDR3. J is TRBJ1-1 and V is TRBV7-2; D is ambiguous. Germline lookup yields CDR1 SGHTA and CDR2 FQGNSA. This CDR3 is 12 amino acids long. Trimming took off 1 base at V and 6 bases at J, with 6 bases between the two ends. CDR3 nucleotides: TGTGCCAGCAGCTTAGGGGTGGCTGAAGCTTTCTTT. This encodes CASSLGVAEAFF.

Only one count was recorded for this clone. The V gene is TRBV19, the J gene TRBJ2-2; tentative D call: TRBD2 (7 bases). CDR1 and CDR2 from the germline V gene are LNHDA and SQIVND (reference sequence). The CDR3 has 13 residues. Deletions cut 3 bases from V and 8 bases from J, with 10 bases between. The CDR3 loop is CASSIGGAGELFF. The DNA of the CDR3 is TGTGCCAGTAGTATTGGGGGGGCAGGGGAGCTGTTTTTT.

The chain couples TRBV29-1 to TRBJ2-7; tentative D call: TRBD1 (6 bases). Deletions cut 1 base from V and 3 bases from J, with 13 bases between. The germline gives CDR1 SQVTM, CDR2 ANQGSEA. There are 14 residues in the CDR3. CDR3 sequence (DNA): TGCAGCGTTGAAGTGGAGACAGGCTACTACGAGCAGTACTTC. Translation gives CSVEVETGYYEQYF.

V gene TRBV7-8 combines with J gene TRBJ1-5; TRBD1 is a possible D gene (5 bases). The CDR3 sequence is 16 residues long. From germline, CDR1 is SGHVS and CDR2 FQNEAQ. V dropped 7 bases and J dropped 7 bases, with 23 bases sitting between them. The CDR3 loop is CASIQGSSKKGQPQHF. The DNA for the CDR3 is TGTGCCAGCATCCAAGGGTCGTCCAAGAAGGGGCAGCCCCAGCATTTT. Using reference TRBV7-8 and TRBJ1-5 for the parts outside the CDR3, the full variable domain is GAGVSQSPRYKVAKRGQDVALRCDPISGHVSLFWYQQALGQGPEFLTYFQNEAQLDKSGLPSDRFFAERPEGSVSTLKIQRTQQEDSAVYLCASIQGSSKKGQPQHFGDGTRLSIL.

The chain is built from TRBV6-5 and TRBJ1-1, with a tentative D call TRBD1 (6 bases). Germline V gives CDR1 MNHEY, CDR2 SVGAGI. The CDR3 consists of 14 residues. The V and J ends lost 7 bases and 3 bases respectively, with 15 bases between them. CDR3 sequence: CASITGWIDTEAFF. Here the CDR3 DNA reads TGTGCCAGCATTACAGGGTGGATAGACACTGAAGCTTTCTTT.

V is TRBV5-4 and J is TRBJ1-1, with 9 bases matching TRBD1. The CDR3 runs 14 residues. V lost 4 bases and J lost 5; bases outside the gene matches: 6. Germline V CDR1 and CDR2: SGHNT, YYREEE (reference sequence). The chain's CDR3 is CASSPGTGFTEAFF. CDR3 coding DNA: TGTGCCAGCAGCCCCGGGACAGGGTTTACTGAAGCTTTCTTT.

The chain employs TRBV12-5 and TRBJ2-7; D may be TRBD2 (6 bases). This CDR3 has 17 residues. The germline V gene encodes CDR1 LGHNT and CDR2 FRNRAP. V shed 2 bases and J shed 0 bases, with 17 bases lying between them. CDR3 residues: CASGLSRGGTHSYEQYF. CDR3 sequence (DNA): TGTGCTAGTGGTTTGTCTCGGGGCGGGACTCACTCCTACGAGCAGTACTTC.

This clone showed up just a few times. The rearrangement uses TRBV18 and TRBJ1-1, with D hard to call. The germline V gene has CDR1 KGHSH and CDR2 LQKENI. This CDR3 comprises 12 residues. V was shortened by 2 bases and J by 2 bases, with 3 bases between the two germline ends. CDR3 coding DNA: TGTGCCAGCTCACCAAAAAACACTGAAGCTTTCTTT. It encodes CASSPKNTEAFF.

The chain combines TRBV5-6 with TRBJ2-7; the match to TRBD1 covers 9 bases. Germline V gives CDR1 SGHDT, CDR2 YYEEEE. This CDR3 comprises 13 residues. V trimming: 1 base; J trimming: 5 bases; junction bases outside the gene matches: 1. The DNA of the CDR3 is TGTGCCAGCAGCTTGACAGGGGGCGACGAGCAGTACTTC. This sequence encodes CASSLTGGDEQYF.

The rearrangement joins TRBV9 to TRBJ2-5; 10 positions agree with TRBD2. Germline CDR1 SGDLS, CDR2 YYNGEE. The V segment lost 1 base and the J segment 2 bases; nucleotides outside the gene matches: 2. The CDR3 is 15 amino acids. The CDR3 here is CASSVSTSGQETQYF. DNA of the CDR3: TGTGCCAGCAGCGTATCGACTAGCGGGCAAGAGACCCAGTACTTC.

The V and J genes are TRBV6-5 and TRBJ2-2; 9 bases are a match to TRBD1. Germline CDR1 and CDR2: MNHEY and SVGAGI. The V gene end was trimmed by 1 base and the J gene end by 5 bases; junction bases not matched to a gene: 5. CDR3 length equals 16 residues. The CDR3 sequence: CASSYFLGQGTGELFF. For the CDR3, the DNA is TGTGCCAGCAGTTACTTCCTAGGACAGGGGACCGGGGAGCTGTTTTTT.

The chain employs TRBV19 and TRBJ1-6; D is unresolved. V was cut by 5 bases and J by 3 bases, with 17 bases left in between. The CDR3 covers 17 residues. Germline assignment: CDR1 LNHDA and CDR2 SQIVND (reference sequence). CDR3 region: CASSVFGARNYNSPLHF. DNA for the CDR3: TGTGCCAGTAGTGTCTTCGGAGCCCGGAACTATAATTCACCCCTCCACTTT. Together with reference TRBV19 and TRBJ1-6, the CDR3 gives the full variable domain: DGGITQSPKYLFRKEGQNVTLSCEQNLNHDAMYWYRQDPGQGLRLIYYSQIVNDFQKGDIAEGYSVSREKKESFPLTVTSAQKNPTAFYLCASSVFGARNYNSPLHFGNGTRLTVT.

The chain links TRBV27 to TRBJ2-5, with D possibly TRBD1 on 5 matching bases. The CDR3 spans 11 residues. CDR1 is MNHEY and CDR2 is SMNVEV in the germline V gene (reference sequence). With 8 bases removed from V and 3 bases from J, the gap between germline ends came to 7 bases. The CDR3: CASSGKETQYF. CDR3 DNA sequence: TGTGCCAGCTCAGGGAAAGAGACCCAGTACTTC.

This clone was seen a single time. This chain joins TRBV2 and TRBJ1-1, with D unclear. V lost 5 bases and J 0 bases, leaving 16 bases between the germline ends. CDR3 length equals 16 residues. Germline V gene data show CDR1 as SNHLY and CDR2 as FYNNEI. CDR3 bases: TGTGCCAGCAGTCCCCTCGTTTCAGGAATGAACACTGAAGCTTTCTTT. Translation gives CASSPLVSGMNTEAFF.

This clone was seen only once. The V gene is TRBV7-8, the J gene TRBJ2-7; 9 nucleotides line up with TRBD2. Germline V CDR1 and CDR2: SGHVS, FQNEAQ. The CDR3 runs 19 residues. The junction had 21 bases not matched to a gene; V was cut back by 4 bases and J by 5 bases. The CDR3 coding sequence is TGTGCCAGCAGCTCAAGGACGCGTCCAAATAGCGGGAGTCCCCACGAGCAGTACTTC. This codes for CASSSRTRPNSGSPHEQYF.

The chain combines TRBV7-2 with TRBJ2-1; 8 bases are a match to TRBD2. V was pared by 5 bases and J by 4 bases, with 7 bases of the junction left unmatched. CDR3 length equals 15 residues. Looked up from germline, CDR1 is SGHTA and CDR2 is FQGNSA. CDR3 protein: CASSPSSGSYNEQFF. Here the CDR3 DNA reads TGTGCCAGCAGCCCTTCTAGCGGGTCTTACAATGAGCAGTTCTTC.